These 3 T cell receptor beta chains were sequenced from one sample in a study of shared clonotypes between healthy human individuals. Profiled with immunoSEQ multiplex PCR; TCRdb holds only in-frame clones, not every one. The sample has about 1 million clones, 65% to 75% seen once; the top ten hold approximately 1.5%. Sequenced sample: memory CD4+ T cells sorted from blood. Subset reported: CD45RA-negative fraction. These receptors all come from a man between 18 and 29 years old in good health.

This clone has just a few counts. The chain combines TRBV5-1 with TRBJ2-1, with 9 bases fitting TRBD1. CDR1 is SGHRS and CDR2 is YFSETQ in the germline V gene. CDR3 length: 16 amino acids. J gave up 2 bases and V 6 bases, and 9 bases lay outside the gene matches. CDR3 DNA: TGCGCCAGCACCCTAGGGGGGACAGGGCCCTACAATGAGCAGTTCTTC. Its translation is CASTLGGTGPYNEQFF.

A word on this clone: This CDR3 is also generated by other DNA sequences in the sample. The chain couples TRBV7-3 to TRBJ2-5; D is possibly TRBD2 (5 bases). V was shortened by 5 bases and J by 1 base, with 8 bases between the two germline ends. The CDR3 consists of 13 residues. Germline lookup yields CDR1 SGHTA and CDR2 FQGTGA. Here the CDR3 DNA reads TGTGCCAGCAGCCGGGGTACCCAAGAGACCCAGTACTTC. It translates to CASSRGTQETQYF.

The rearrangement joins TRBV7-2 to TRBJ2-7, with TRBD2 matching 7 bases. Per germline, CDR1 SGHTA and CDR2 FQGNSA. There are 17 residues in the CDR3. V lost 1 base to trimming and J lost 5 bases; unmatched junction nucleotides: 14. The CDR3 is CASSLGGSGAGVNEQYF. Written as DNA, the CDR3 is TGTGCCAGCAGCTTAGGGGGAAGCGGTGCGGGAGTCAACGAGCAGTACTTC.